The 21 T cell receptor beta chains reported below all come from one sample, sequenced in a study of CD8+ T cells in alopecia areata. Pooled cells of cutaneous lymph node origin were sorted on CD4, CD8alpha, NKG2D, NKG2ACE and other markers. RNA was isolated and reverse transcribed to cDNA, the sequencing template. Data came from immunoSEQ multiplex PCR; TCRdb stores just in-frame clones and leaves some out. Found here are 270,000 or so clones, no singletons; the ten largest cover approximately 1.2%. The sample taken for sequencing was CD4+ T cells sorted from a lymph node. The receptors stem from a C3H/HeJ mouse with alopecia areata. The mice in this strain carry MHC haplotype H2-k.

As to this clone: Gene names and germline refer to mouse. The CDR3 bases that were read are TGTGCCTGGAGTCAAGGGGGCCACTCC. Its protein is CAWSQGGHS. Given in full, the CDR3 is CAWSQGGHSDYTF. J is TRBJ1-2 and V is TRBV31, with 7 bases matching TRBD1. The CDR3 end lies 4 residues beyond the end of the read and is filled in from the germline J gene. Per the germline V gene, CDR1 is GKSSPN and CDR2 is SITVG. The CDR3 extends over 13 amino acids. The junction had 2 bases not matched to a gene; V was cut back by 1 base and J by 3 bases. The full variable domain, its missing parts supplied by reference TRBV31 and TRBJ1-2, is AQTIHQWPVAEIKAVGSPLSLGCTIKGKSSPNLYWYWQATGGTLQQLFYSITVGQVESVVQLNLSASRPKDDQFILSTEKLLLSHSGFYLCAWSQGGHSDYTFGSGTRLLVI.

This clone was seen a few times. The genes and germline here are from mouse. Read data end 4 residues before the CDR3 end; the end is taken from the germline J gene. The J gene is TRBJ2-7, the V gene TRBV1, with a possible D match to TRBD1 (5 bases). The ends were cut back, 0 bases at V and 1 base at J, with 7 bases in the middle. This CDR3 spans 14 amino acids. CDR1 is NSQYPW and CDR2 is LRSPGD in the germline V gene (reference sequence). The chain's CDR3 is CTCSAERQSYEQYF. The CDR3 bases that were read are TGCACCTGCAGTGCAGAAAGACAGTCCTAT. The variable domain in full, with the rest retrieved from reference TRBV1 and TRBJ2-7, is VTLLEQNPRWRLVPRGQAVNLRCILKNSQYPWMSWYQQDLQKQLQWLFTLRSPGDKEVKSLPGADYLATRVTDTELRLQVANMSQGRTLYCTCSAERQSYEQYFGPGTRLTVL.

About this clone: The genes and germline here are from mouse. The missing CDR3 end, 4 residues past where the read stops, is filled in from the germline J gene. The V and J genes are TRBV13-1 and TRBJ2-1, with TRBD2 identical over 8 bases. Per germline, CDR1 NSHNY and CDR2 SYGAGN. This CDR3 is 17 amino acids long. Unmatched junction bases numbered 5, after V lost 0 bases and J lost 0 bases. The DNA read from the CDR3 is TGTGCCAGCAGTGATGGGCTGGGGGGCACTAACTATGCT. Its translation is CASSDGLGGTNYA. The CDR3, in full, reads CASSDGLGGTNYAEQFF.

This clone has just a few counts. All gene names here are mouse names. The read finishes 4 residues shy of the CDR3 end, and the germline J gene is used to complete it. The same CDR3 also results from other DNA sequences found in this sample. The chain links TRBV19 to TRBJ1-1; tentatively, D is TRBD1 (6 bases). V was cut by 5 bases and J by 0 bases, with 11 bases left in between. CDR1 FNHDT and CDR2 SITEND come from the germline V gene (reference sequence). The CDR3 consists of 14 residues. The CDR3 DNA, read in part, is TGTGCCAGCAGCAGGGACATTGCAAACACA. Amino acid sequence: CASSRDIANT. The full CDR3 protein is CASSRDIANTEVFF.

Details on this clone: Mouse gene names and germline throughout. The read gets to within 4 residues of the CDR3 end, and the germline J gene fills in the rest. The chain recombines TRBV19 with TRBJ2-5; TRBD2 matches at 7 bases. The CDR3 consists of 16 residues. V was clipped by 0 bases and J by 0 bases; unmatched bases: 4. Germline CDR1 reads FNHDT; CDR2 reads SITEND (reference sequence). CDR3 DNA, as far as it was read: TGTGCCAGCAGTATAGTTGGGGGGAGTAACCAAGAC. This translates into CASSIVGGSNQD. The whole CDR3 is CASSIVGGSNQDTQYF. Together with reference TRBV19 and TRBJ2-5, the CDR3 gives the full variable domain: GGIITQTPKFLIGQEGQKLTLKCQQNFNHDTMYWYRQDSGKGLRLIYYSITENDLQKGDLSEGYDASREKKSSFSLTVTSAQKNEMAVFLCASSIVGGSNQDTQYFGPGTRLLVL.

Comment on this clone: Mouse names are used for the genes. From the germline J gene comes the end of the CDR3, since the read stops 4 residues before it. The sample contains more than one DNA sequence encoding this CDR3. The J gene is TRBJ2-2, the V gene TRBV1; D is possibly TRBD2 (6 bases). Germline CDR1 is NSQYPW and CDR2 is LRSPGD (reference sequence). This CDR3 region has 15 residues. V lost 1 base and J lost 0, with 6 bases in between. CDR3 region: CTCSAVGANTGQLYF. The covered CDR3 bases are TGCACCTGCAGTGCAGTGGGGGCAAACACCGGG.

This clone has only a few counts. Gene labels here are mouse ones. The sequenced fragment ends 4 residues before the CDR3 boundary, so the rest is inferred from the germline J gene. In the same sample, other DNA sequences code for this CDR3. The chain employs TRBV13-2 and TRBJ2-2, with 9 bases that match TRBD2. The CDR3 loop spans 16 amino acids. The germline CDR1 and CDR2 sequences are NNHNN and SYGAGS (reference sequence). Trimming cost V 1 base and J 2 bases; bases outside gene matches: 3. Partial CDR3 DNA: TGTGCCAGCGGTGATCCCGGACTGGGGAACACCGGG. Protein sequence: CASGDPGLGNTG. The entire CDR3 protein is CASGDPGLGNTGQLYF.

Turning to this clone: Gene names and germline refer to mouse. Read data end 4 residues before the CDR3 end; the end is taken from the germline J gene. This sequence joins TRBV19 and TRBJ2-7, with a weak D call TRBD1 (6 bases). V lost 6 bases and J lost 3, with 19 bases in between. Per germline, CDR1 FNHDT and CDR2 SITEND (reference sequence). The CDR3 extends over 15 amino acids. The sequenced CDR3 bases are TGTGCCAGCACAGAACTTCGGGACAAAAACTAT. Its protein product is CASTELRDKNY. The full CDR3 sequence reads CASTELRDKNYEQYF.

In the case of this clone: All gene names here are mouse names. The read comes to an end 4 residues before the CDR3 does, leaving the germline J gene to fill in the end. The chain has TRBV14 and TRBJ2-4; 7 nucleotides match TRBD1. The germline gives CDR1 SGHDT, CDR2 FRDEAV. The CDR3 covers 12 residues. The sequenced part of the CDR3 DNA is TGTGCCAGCAGTTTACAGGGGAAC. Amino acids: CASSLQGN. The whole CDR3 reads CASSLQGNTLYF.

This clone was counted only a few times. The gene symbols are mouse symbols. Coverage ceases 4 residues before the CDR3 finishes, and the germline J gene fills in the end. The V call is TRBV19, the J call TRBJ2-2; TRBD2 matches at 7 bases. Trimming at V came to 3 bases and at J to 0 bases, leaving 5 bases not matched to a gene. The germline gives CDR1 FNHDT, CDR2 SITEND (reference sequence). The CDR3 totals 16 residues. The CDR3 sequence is CASSTAGGTNTGQLYF. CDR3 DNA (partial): TGTGCCAGCAGTACCGCTGGGGGTACAAACACCGGG.

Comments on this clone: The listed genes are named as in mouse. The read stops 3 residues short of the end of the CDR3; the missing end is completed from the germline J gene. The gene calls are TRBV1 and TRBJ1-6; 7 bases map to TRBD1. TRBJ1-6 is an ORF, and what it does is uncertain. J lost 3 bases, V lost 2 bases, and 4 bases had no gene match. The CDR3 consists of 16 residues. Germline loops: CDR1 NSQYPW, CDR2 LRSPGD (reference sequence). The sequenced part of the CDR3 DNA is TGCACCTGCAGTGCAAAGGGGGCGATCTATAATTCGCCC. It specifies CTCSAKGAIYNSP. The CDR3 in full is CTCSAKGAIYNSPLYF.

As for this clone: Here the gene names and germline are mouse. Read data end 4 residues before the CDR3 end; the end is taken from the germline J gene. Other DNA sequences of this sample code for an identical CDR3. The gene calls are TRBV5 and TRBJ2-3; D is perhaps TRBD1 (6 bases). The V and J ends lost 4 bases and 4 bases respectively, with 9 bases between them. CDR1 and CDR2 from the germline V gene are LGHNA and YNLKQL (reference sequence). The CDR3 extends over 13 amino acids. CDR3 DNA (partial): TGTGCCAGCAGCCCTCAGGGGTCAGAA. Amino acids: CASSPQGSE. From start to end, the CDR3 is CASSPQGSETLYF.

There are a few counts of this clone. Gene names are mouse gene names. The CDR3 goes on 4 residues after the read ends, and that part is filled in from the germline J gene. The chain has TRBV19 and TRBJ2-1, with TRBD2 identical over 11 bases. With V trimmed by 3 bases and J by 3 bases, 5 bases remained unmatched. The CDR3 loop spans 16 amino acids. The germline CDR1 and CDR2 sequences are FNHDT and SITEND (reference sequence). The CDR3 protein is CASSKEDWGVYAEQFF. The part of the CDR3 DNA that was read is TGTGCCAGCAGTAAAGAGGACTGGGGGGTCTATGCT.

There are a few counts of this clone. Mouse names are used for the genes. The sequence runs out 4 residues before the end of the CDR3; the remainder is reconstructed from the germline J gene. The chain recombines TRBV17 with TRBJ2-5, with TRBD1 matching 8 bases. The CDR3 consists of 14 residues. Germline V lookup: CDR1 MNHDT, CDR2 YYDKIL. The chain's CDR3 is CASSSLRGRDTQYF. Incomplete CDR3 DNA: TGTGCTAGCAGTAGTCTCAGGGGGCGCGAC.

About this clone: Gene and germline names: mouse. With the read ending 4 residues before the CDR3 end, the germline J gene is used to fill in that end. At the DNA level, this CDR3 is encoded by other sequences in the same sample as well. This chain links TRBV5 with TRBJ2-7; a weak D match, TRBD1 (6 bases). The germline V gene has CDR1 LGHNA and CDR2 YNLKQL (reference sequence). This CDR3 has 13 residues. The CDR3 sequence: CASSQVQGYEQYF. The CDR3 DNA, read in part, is TGTGCCAGCAGCCAAGTACAGGGTTAT.

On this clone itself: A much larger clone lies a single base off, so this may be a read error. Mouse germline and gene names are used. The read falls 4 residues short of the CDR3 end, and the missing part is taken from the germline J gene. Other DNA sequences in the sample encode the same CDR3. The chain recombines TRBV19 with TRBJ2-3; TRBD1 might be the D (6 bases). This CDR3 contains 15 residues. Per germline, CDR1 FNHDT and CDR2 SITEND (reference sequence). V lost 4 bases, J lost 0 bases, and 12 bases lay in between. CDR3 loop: CASSAGTTSAETLYF. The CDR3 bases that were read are TGTGCCAGCAGTGCCGGGACAACTAGTGCAGAA.

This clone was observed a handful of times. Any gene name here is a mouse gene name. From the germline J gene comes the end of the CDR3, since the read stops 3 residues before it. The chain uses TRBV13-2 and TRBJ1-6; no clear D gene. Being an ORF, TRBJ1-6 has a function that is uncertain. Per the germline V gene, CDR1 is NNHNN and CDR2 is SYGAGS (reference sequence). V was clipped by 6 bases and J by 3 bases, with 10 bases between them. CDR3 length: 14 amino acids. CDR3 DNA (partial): TGTGCCAGCGAGCCAGGCCTCTATAATTCGCCC. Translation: CASEPGLYNSP. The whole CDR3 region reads CASEPGLYNSPLYF.

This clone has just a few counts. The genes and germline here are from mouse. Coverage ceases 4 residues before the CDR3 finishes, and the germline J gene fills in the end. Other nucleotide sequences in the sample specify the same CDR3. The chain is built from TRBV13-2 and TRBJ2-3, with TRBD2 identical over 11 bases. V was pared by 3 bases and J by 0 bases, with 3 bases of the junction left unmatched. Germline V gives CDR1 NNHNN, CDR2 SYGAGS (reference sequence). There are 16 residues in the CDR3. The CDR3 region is CASGGTGGTSAETLYF. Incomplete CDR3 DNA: TGTGCCAGCGGTGGGACTGGGGGGACTAGTGCAGAA.

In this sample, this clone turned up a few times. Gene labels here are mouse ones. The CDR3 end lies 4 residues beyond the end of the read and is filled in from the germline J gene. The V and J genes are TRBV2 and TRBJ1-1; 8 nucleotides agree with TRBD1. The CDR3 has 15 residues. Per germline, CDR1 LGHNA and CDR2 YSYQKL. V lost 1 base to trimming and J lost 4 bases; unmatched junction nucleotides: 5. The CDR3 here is CASSQVDRGGTEVFF. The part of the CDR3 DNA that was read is TGTGCCAGCAGCCAAGTAGACAGGGGAGGCACA. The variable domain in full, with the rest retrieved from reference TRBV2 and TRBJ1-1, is DPKIIQKPKYLVAVTGSEKILICEQYLGHNAMYWYRQSAKKPLEFMFSYSYQKLMDNQTASSRFQPQSSKKNHLDLQITALKPDDSATYFCASSQVDRGGTEVFFGKGTRLTVV.

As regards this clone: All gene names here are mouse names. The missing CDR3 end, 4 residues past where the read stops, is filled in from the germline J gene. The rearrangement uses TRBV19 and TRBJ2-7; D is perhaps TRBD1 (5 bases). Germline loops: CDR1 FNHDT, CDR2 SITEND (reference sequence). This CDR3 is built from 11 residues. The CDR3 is CASRQEYEQYF. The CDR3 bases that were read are TGTGCCAGCAGACAGGAATAT.

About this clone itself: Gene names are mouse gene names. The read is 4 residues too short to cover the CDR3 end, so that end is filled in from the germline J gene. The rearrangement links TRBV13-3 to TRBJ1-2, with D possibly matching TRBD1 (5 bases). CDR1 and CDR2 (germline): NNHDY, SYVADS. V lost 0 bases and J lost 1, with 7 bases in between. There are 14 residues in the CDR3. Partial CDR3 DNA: TGTGCCAGCAGTGATGTGAGGGGAAACTCC. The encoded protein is CASSDVRGNS. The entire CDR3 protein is CASSDVRGNSDYTF.